The 11 T cell receptor beta chains below were found in one sample sequenced in a study of identical twins' blood T cells. TCRdb called the 5' RACE reads again in MiXCR, with one record for every CDR3 protein. The sample carries 350,000 to 400,000 distinct CDR3 sequences, approximately 30% recorded once. Sequenced sample: PBMCs. Receptors originate from a woman aged 18 to 55 in good health.

This chain connects TRBV9 to TRBJ2-2; 7 bases are shared with TRBD2. The V and J ends lost 2 bases and 9 bases, in that order; junction bases with no gene match: 7. The CDR3 contains 14 residues. The germline gives CDR1 SGDLS, CDR2 YYNGEE. CDR3 sequence (DNA): TGTGCCAGCAGCGTCAGCGGGGCCCCCCGGGAGCTGTTTTTT. Amino acids: CASSVSGAPRELFF.

This clonotype was recorded a few times. This sequence joins TRBV5-1 and TRBJ2-3, with 12 bases that match TRBD2. The CDR3 spans 16 residues. The V and J ends lost 2 bases and 2 bases, in that order; junction bases with no gene match: 3. In germline, CDR1 is SGHRS, CDR2 YFSETQ. The CDR3 DNA reads as TGCGCCAGCAGCTTAACTAGCGGGAGGATCACAGATACGCAGTATTTT. This codes for CASSLTSGRITDTQYF.

The J gene is TRBJ1-1, the V gene TRBV6-1; D may be TRBD1 (6 bases). With 0 bases removed from V and 1 base from J, the gap between germline ends came to 6 bases. CDR3 length: 14 residues. The V gene's germline CDR1 is MNHNS and CDR2 SASEGT. CDR3 sequence reads: CASSEAGGNTEAFF. The CDR3, as DNA: TGTGCCAGCAGTGAAGCAGGGGGGAACACTGAAGCTTTCTTT.

This chain joins TRBV20-1 and TRBJ2-1; D possibly uses TRBD1 or TRBD2 (5 bases each). CDR3 size: 14 residues. Germline V gene data show CDR1 as DFQATT and CDR2 as SNEGSKA (reference sequence). V was clipped by 6 bases and J by 0 bases, with 12 bases between them. The CDR3 sequence: CSAQGRSSYNEQFF. The CDR3 nucleotides are TGCAGTGCGCAGGGACGGAGCTCCTACAATGAGCAGTTCTTC.

On this clonotype: The germline gene is not matched at one end of the junction; a read error may be the cause. The chain recombines TRBV5-5 with TRBJ1-1; D perhaps matches TRBD1 (5 bases). Germline V gene sequence: CDR1 SGHKS, CDR2 YYEKEE (reference sequence). The CDR3 contains 14 residues. The CDR3 protein is CASSLAWADTEALF. CDR3 nucleotide sequence: TGTGCCAGCAGCTTGGCGTGGGCGGACACTGAAGCTTTATTT.

V gene TRBV10-3 combines with J gene TRBJ2-7; 8 bases agree with TRBD2. Germline V gene sequence: CDR1 ENHRY, CDR2 SYGVKD. Trimming removed 4 bases from V and 0 bases from J; junction bases left unmatched: 5. The CDR3 spans 15 residues. The CDR3 nucleotides are TGTGCCATCAGTGGAATCAGCGGGAGCTCCTACGAGCAGTACTTC. Translating gives CAISGISGSSYEQYF.

Concerning this clonotype itself: One base away lies a much larger clone, so this may be a sequencing read error. The chain links TRBV5-1 to TRBJ1-4; perhaps TRBD1 as D (6 bases). CDR3 length: 13 amino acids. The germline gives CDR1 SGHRS, CDR2 YFSETQ. V shed 8 bases and J shed 10 bases, with 18 bases lying between them. CDR3 coding DNA: TGCGCCAGTTCCGAGACAGGAGGTGGAAAACTGTTTTTT. Amino acid sequence: CASSETGGGKLFF. Variable domain in full (rest from reference TRBV5-1 and TRBJ1-4): KAGVTQTPRYLIKTRGQQVTLSCSPISGHRSVSWYQQTPGQGLQFLFEYFSETQRNKGNFPGRFSGRQFSNSRSEMNVSTLELGDSALYLCASSETGGGKLFFGSGTQLSVL.

This clonotype showed up just once. A much larger clone lies a single base off, so this may be a read error. The V call is TRBV5-1, the J call TRBJ1-2; no clear D. The CDR3 runs 15 residues. Germline CDR1 and CDR2: SGHRS and YFSETQ. The CDR3: CAGSLSQELNYGYTF. The DNA for the CDR3 is TGCGCCGGCAGCTTGTCGCAGGAACTTAACTATGGCTACACCTTC.

In its sample, this clonotype was seen a few times. The chain recombines TRBV5-6 with TRBJ2-2, with no clear D. Germline V gene data show CDR1 as SGHDT and CDR2 as YYEEEE. V lost 1 base, J lost 4 bases, and 20 bases lay in between. The CDR3 has 18 amino acids. The CDR3 is CASSLTLGGLSGTGELFF. The CDR3 nucleotides are TGTGCCAGCAGCTTGACCCTCGGCGGCCTCTCGGGCACCGGGGAGCTGTTTTTT.

This clonotype was observed many times. A read error may produce the germline difference seen at one junction end. This chain connects TRBV7-7 to TRBJ1-3, with D possibly being TRBD1 (6 bases). Germline-derived CDR1 and CDR2 are SSHAT and FNYEAQ (reference sequence). The CDR3 consists of 16 residues. For the CDR3, the DNA is TGTGCTAGCAGCTTCTCGGGGGCCATCCTTGGAAACACCATATATTTT. This sequence encodes CASSFSGAILGNTIYF.

This clonotype was counted at least ten times. The V call is TRBV29-1, the J call TRBJ1-3, with D hard to call. This CDR3 is 15 amino acids long. Between the trimmed V and J ends, which lost 4 bases and 2 bases, there was a span of 15 bases. Looked up from germline, CDR1 is SQVTM and CDR2 is ANQGSEA. The CDR3 bases are TGCAGCGTTGTCCCGCGTTACGGTACTGGAAACACCATATATTTT. It is translated as CSVVPRYGTGNTIYF.